One and the same sample provided the 14 T cell receptor beta chains below, sequenced in a study of OX40 agonist ivuxolimab in advanced cancers. Here immunoSEQ multiplex PCR was the method, and the copy in TCRdb shows in-frame clones only, minus some. The sample lists 25,000 to 30,000 clones, 70% to 80% occurring once. The input for sequencing was CD4+ or CD8+ T cells sorted from blood, taken in a trial of the OX40 agonist ivuxolimab. These receptors all stem from an adult with an advanced solid tumor such as melanoma, head and neck, liver or kidney cancer.

This chain links TRBV30 with TRBJ1-2; D is perhaps TRBD1 (6 bases). This CDR3 is built from 13 residues. V was pared by 3 bases and J by 4 bases, with 12 bases between. The germline gives CDR1 GTSNPN, CDR2 SVGIG (reference sequence). The CDR3 region is CAWSAGVGYGYTF. For the CDR3, the DNA is TGTGCCTGGAGCGCAGGGGTTGGCTATGGCTACACCTTC.

The V call is TRBV28, the J call TRBJ2-2; D remains unclear. This CDR3 is built from 15 residues. The germline V and J ends were trimmed by 3 bases and 4 bases, with 12 bases remaining between them. In germline, CDR1 is MDHEN, CDR2 SYDVKM. CDR3 sequence: CASSFGIEGTGELFF. The DNA for the CDR3 is TGTGCCAGCAGTTTTGGTATAGAAGGCACCGGGGAGCTGTTTTTT. Looking up the rest from reference TRBV28 and TRBJ2-2 gives the full variable domain: DVKVTQSSRYLVKRTGEKVFLECVQDMDHENMFWYRQDPGLGLRLIYFSYDVKMKEKGDIPEGYSVSREKKERFSLILESASTNQTSMYLCASSFGIEGTGELFFGEGSRLTVL.

DNA of the CDR3: TGTGCCAGCAGCTTTACTCCGGACAGCTACACAGATACGCAGTATTTT. Translating it yields CASSFTPDSYTDTQYF. The chain joins TRBV11-2 to TRBJ2-3, with a tentative D call TRBD1 (6 bases). Trimming pared 3 bases from V and 2 bases from J, leaving 15 bases between. Germline CDR1 reads SGHAT; CDR2 reads FQNNGV. This CDR3 region has 16 residues.

This chain links TRBV6-5 with TRBJ1-4; a possible D gene is TRBD1 (5 bases). CDR3 size: 11 residues. Trimming left V 10 bases short and J 12 bases short, with 15 bases between. The germline V gene has CDR1 MNHEY and CDR2 SVGAGI. CDR3 nucleotide sequence: TGTGCCACCAAAGTTGGGGGTGAACTGTTTTTT. Amino acid sequence: CATKVGGELFF.

This chain joins TRBV27 and TRBJ2-1, with 7 bases aligning to TRBD1. Trimming removed 8 bases from V and 4 bases from J; junction bases left unmatched: 8. Germline CDR1 MNHEY, CDR2 SMNVEV (reference sequence). The CDR3 has 14 residues. The CDR3 bases are TGTGCCAGCGGTAGACAGGGAATTTACAATGAGCAGTTCTTC. Residues: CASGRQGIYNEQFF.

This clone was counted once. V is TRBV11-2 and J is TRBJ2-2, with D uncertain. Between the trimmed V and J ends, which lost 0 bases and 7 bases, there was a span of 3 bases. CDR3 length equals 12 residues. CDR1 and CDR2 from the germline V gene are SGHAT and FQNNGV. CDR3 coding DNA: TGTGCCAGCAGCTTAGACGGCGGGGAGCTGTTTTTT. Its protein product is CASSLDGGELFF.

The genes are TRBV7-8 and TRBJ2-1; no clear D. The germline gives CDR1 SGHVS, CDR2 FQNEAQ. The V end was cut by 4 bases, the J end by 5 bases, with 12 bases between. This CDR3 region has 14 residues. The DNA of the CDR3 is TGTGCCAGCAGCTATCCAAGAAGGAACAATGAGCAGTTCTTC. Its translation is CASSYPRRNNEQFF.

The chain employs TRBV7-9 and TRBJ1-5; D gene uncertain. V dropped 5 bases and J dropped 0 bases, with 8 bases sitting between them. The germline V gene encodes CDR1 SEHNR and CDR2 FQNEAQ (reference sequence). CDR3 size: 14 residues. CDR3 region: CASSPPGSNQPQHF. The CDR3 coding sequence is TGTGCCAGCAGCCCCCCAGGTAGCAATCAGCCCCAGCATTTT.

The V gene is TRBV6-1, the J gene TRBJ2-7; D gene unclear. V dropped 2 bases and J dropped 2 bases, with 19 bases sitting between them. Germline V lookup: CDR1 MNHNS, CDR2 SASEGT. The CDR3 spans 17 residues. This CDR3 reads CASSEWVAAAHTYEQYF. CDR3 sequence (DNA): TGTGCCAGCAGTGAATGGGTCGCGGCGGCCCACACCTACGAGCAGTACTTC.

Worth noting for this clone: Relative to the germline gene, one junction end is altered; a read error may explain this. The V gene is TRBV7-9, the J gene TRBJ2-7; D unresolved. The length of the CDR3 is 12 residues. Germline V gene lookup returns CDR1 SEHNR and CDR2 FQNEAQ (reference sequence). The CDR3 region is CASSLGLDEQYF. The CDR3 coding sequence is TGTGCCAGCAGTTTAGGGTTAGACGAGCAGTACTTC.

Here the CDR3 reads CASSVRDSEHGYTF. CDR3 coding DNA: TGTGCCAGCAGCGTGAGGGACAGCGAACATGGCTACACCTTC. This rearrangement joins TRBV9 to TRBJ1-2; TRBD1 matches 7 bases. Germline V lookup: CDR1 SGDLS, CDR2 YYNGEE. J was trimmed by 6 bases and V by 2 bases; bases with no gene match: 7. This CDR3 spans 14 amino acids.

The CDR3 DNA is TGCGCCAGCAGCCAGACCCCGACCGGGACCTACGAGCAGTACTTC. As protein: CASSQTPTGTYEQYF. The chain carries TRBV4-1 and TRBJ2-7, with D possibly matching TRBD2 (5 bases). Germline CDR1 reads MGHRA; CDR2 reads YSYEKL. This CDR3 region has 15 residues. V gave up 3 bases and J gave up 2 bases, with 14 bases separating them.

The chain couples TRBV19 to TRBJ2-5; 13 bases align to TRBD2. The CDR3 is 14 residues long. Germline V gene sequence: CDR1 LNHDA, CDR2 SQIVND (reference sequence). The ends lost 5 bases at V and 5 bases at J; junction bases unmatched: 2. The CDR3 DNA follows: TGTGCCAGTAGTCCGACTAGCGGGAGGGAGACCCAGTACTTC. This gives the protein CASSPTSGRETQYF.

The chain couples TRBV9 to TRBJ1-1; D is unclear. V dropped 5 bases and J dropped 4 bases, with 15 bases sitting between them. Germline CDR1 reads SGDLS; CDR2 reads YYNGEE. The length of the CDR3 is 14 residues. In nucleotides, the CDR3 is TGTGCCAGCAGTGGTGTTGGGGAGTCCACTGAAGCTTTCTTT. Protein product: CASSGVGESTEAFF.